What follows are 15 T cell receptor gamma chains derived from one specimen sequenced in a study of γδ T cells in repeated Plasmodium falciparum infection. With CATT, TCRdb re-called clones from the multiplex PCR reads. The table records some 30,000 gamma-chain clones, under 1.5% of them present only once. Gammadelta T cells were flow-sorted from PBMC into Vgamma9/Vdelta2+ and Vdelta2-negative populations for bulk analysis. The sequencing input was gamma-delta T cells from blood. These TCRs come from a pool of human donors (malaria-infected and uninfected, not separated).

This clone appeared many times. This sequence joins TRGV4 and TRGJP1. No J gene was available from TCRdb, and it was assigned here by a germline match of the DNA. The length of the CDR3 is 13 residues. Trimming took 4 bases from V and 9 from J; bases not matched to a gene: 8. Per the germline V gene, CDR1 is EGSTGY and CDR2 is YDSYTSSV. CDR3 sequence: CATWDPPRWFKIF. Here the CDR3 DNA reads TGTGCCACCTGGGACCCCCCTCGTTGGTTCAAGATATTT.

This clone turned up a few times. The protein that TCRdb holds for this DNA derives from a much larger clone and differs from the translated DNA at residue 10, which likely indicates a read error; the protein shown here is translated from the DNA. J is TRGJ1 or TRGJ2 and V is TRGV9. The J gene, missing from TCRdb, was assigned here through DNA to germline matching. CDR3 length equals 13 residues. In germline, CDR1 is GITISATS, CDR2 ISYDGTV (reference sequence). This CDR3 is CALWEGPYYEKLF. CDR3 in DNA: TGTGCCTTGTGGGAGGGACCTTATTATGAGAAACTCTTT.

This clone was seen a handful of times. A far larger clone is just one base off, so this is likely a read error. The sample has other DNA sequences that encode this CDR3 too. The CDR3 here is CALWEVCGGGKLF. CDR3 nucleotides: TGTGCCTTGTGGGAGGTCTGTGGGGGCGGAAAACTCTTT. Here the V gene is TRGV9, but the J gene went uncalled. The V gene's germline CDR1 is GITISATS and CDR2 ISYDGTV (reference sequence). The CDR3 length is 13 residues.

The table lists this clone with many counts. TCRdb's entry gives the protein of a much larger clone, which mismatches this DNA's translation at residue 8, likely from a read error; the protein reported here is translated from the DNA. The same CDR3 arises from other DNA sequences in this sample as well. The rearrangement links TRGV9 to TRGJP. With V trimmed by 0 bases and J by 7 bases, 6 bases remained unmatched. Germline loops: CDR1 GITISATS, CDR2 ISYDGTV (reference sequence). This CDR3 has 17 amino acids. DNA for the CDR3: TGTGCCTTGTGGGAGGTGCTCCCTGAGTTGGGCAAAAAAATCAAGGTATTT. Encoded protein: CALWEVLPELGKKIKVF.

A remark on this clone: The translation of this DNA and the TCRdb protein of a much larger clone differ at residue 8, probably owing to a read error; the protein shown here is translated from the DNA. The J gene is uncalled and the V gene is TRGV4. The CDR3 runs to 11 residues. The germline gives CDR1 EGSTGY, CDR2 YDSYTSSV. The CDR3 DNA reads TGTGCCACCTGGGATGCGCGGGCTGGAGTCTTT. Translated, it gives CATWDARAGVF.

This clone has only a few counts. The protein given by TCRdb reflects a much larger clone and differs at residue 17 from this DNA's translation, likely from a read error; the protein shown is the DNA's translation. This chain links TRGV9 with TRGJP1. Matching the DNA to germline supplied the J gene, which TCRdb does not give. V shed 0 bases, J shed 15 bases, and the junction held 25 bases outside the gene matches. Germline CDR1 is GITISATS and CDR2 is ISYDGTV (reference sequence). This CDR3 is 18 amino acids long. The CDR3 nucleotides are TGTGCCTTGTGGGAGGTGCCCGCGCAAGAGTTGGGCAAAAAAATCAAGATATTT. It specifies CALWEVPAQELGKKIKIF.

This clone was seen many times. This DNA's translation and the protein TCRdb lists, from a much larger clone, do not match at residue 6, likely due to a read error; the protein shown is translated from the DNA. The V gene is TRGV9, the J gene TRGJ1 or TRGJ2. TCRdb carries no J gene annotation; the J gene was assigned here by matching the DNA with germline. The CDR3 consists of 14 residues. J gave up 3 bases and V 3 bases, and 8 bases lay outside the gene matches. CDR1 is GITISATS and CDR2 is ISYDGTV in the germline V gene (reference sequence). The CDR3 DNA follows: TGTGCCTTGTGGGAGCTGAAGACTTATTATAAGAAACTCTTT. It encodes CALWELKTYYKKLF.

This clone was counted only a few times. A far larger clone is a single base away, which makes a read error likely. Other DNA sequences from this sample encode an identical CDR3 as well. No call exists for the J gene, whereas the V gene is TRGV8. Germline V gene data show CDR1 as VENAVY and CDR2 as YDSYNSRV. There are 14 residues in the CDR3. In DNA form, the CDR3 reads TGTGCCACCTGGGACCGGAAAAACGAATATAAGAAACTCTTC. Translated: CATWDRKNEYKKLF.

This clone has a count of ten or more. A far larger clone is one nucleotide away, so this likely arose from a read error. Other nucleotide sequences from this sample produce the same CDR3. The chain links TRGV9 to TRGJ1 or TRGJ2. From germline, CDR1 is GITISATS and CDR2 ISYDGTV (reference sequence). The CDR3 consists of 12 residues. V lost 0 bases and J lost 13; bases outside the gene matches: 9. The CDR3 bases are TGTGCCTTGTGGGAGGTGTGGGAGAGAAAACTCTTT. This sequence encodes CALWEVWERKLF.

A note on this clone: TCRdb's protein for this DNA is that of a much larger clone and differs from the translation at residues 8 and 11, likely a read error; the protein shown is the DNA translation. J is TRGJ1 or TRGJ2 and V is TRGV2. Germline V gives CDR1 EGSNGY, CDR2 YDSYNSKV. V lost 2 bases, J lost 16 bases, and 20 bases stayed unmatched. The CDR3 length is 14 residues. The CDR3 DNA is TGTGCCACCTGGGACGCATACGGTAAAGGCGTTCAGCTCTTT. Translated: CATWDAYGKGVQLF.

This clone is medium-sized within its sample. In the same sample, other DNA sequences code for this CDR3. The chain combines TRGV9 with TRGJP. With V trimmed by 2 bases and J by 9 bases, 4 bases remained unmatched. Germline V gene sequence: CDR1 GITISATS, CDR2 ISYDGTV (reference sequence). This CDR3 has 15 residues. CDR3 sequence reads: CALWEDPLGKKIKVF. The CDR3, as DNA: TGTGCCTTGTGGGAGGACCCGTTGGGCAAAAAAATCAAGGTATTT.

This clone is labeled as medium-sized. The chain carries TRGV3 and TRGJ1 or TRGJ2. Germline-derived CDR1 and CDR2 are VTNTFY and YDVSTARD (reference sequence). The V segment lost 6 bases and the J segment 2 bases; nucleotides outside the gene matches: 4. This CDR3 region has 12 residues. The CDR3 DNA is TGTGCCACCTGGTATCATTATTATAAGAAACTCTTT. Amino acid sequence: CATWYHYYKKLF.

This clone appeared a few times. A read error likely explains this, since a far larger clone differs by one base. Other nucleotide sequences in the sample specify the same CDR3. The chain carries TRGV9 and TRGJ1 or TRGJ2. TCRdb leaves out the J gene; it was filled in here by matching the DNA to germline. Germline CDR1 is GITISATS and CDR2 is ISYDGTV (reference sequence). This CDR3 spans 13 amino acids. CDR3 sequence: CALWEAPIMKKLF. CDR3 coding DNA: TGTGCCCTGTGGGAGGCCCCAATTATGAAGAAACTCTTT.

This clone was detected many times. A much larger clonotype is one base distant, so this may be a read error. The rearrangement uses TRGV9 and TRGJP. TCRdb offers no J gene call, so here the DNA was matched to germline to obtain one. Germline values: CDR1 GITISATS, CDR2 ISYDGTV (reference sequence). There are 15 residues in the CDR3. CDR3 protein: CALWDQKLGKEIKVF. The CDR3 region has the DNA TGTGCCTTGTGGGACCAAAAGTTGGGCAAAGAAATCAAGGTATTT.

This clone was picked up a small number of times. This sequence is one base from a far larger clone and is likely a read error. Different DNA sequences within this sample yield the same CDR3. The chain is built from TRGV9 and TRGJP. No J gene was available from TCRdb, and it was assigned here by a germline match of the DNA. This CDR3 has 17 amino acids. Germline CDR1 and CDR2: GITISATS and ISYDGTV (reference sequence). Trimming at V came to 4 bases and at J to 7 bases, leaving 10 bases not matched to a gene. As DNA, the CDR3 is TGTGCCTTGTGGGACCCCGCAGCTGAGTTGGGCAAAAAAATCAAGGTATTT. This translates into CALWDPAAELGKKIKVF.